Below, 24 T cell receptor beta chains from the same sample are listed, as sequenced in a study of CD8+ T cells in alopecia areata. Treatment meaning: oral pan-JAK inhibitor, 5-10 mg twice daily. RNA extraction and reverse transcription yielded cDNA as sequencing template. Libraries were prepared by immunoSEQ multiplex PCR; TCRdb keeps only in-frame clonotypes and omits some of them. The sample has approximately 110,000 clones, 50% to 75% seen once. The source was CD8+ T cells sorted from blood, collected at week 24, from a patient treated with tofacitinib. These receptors were collected from a human donor with alopecia areata.

This clone has a single count. The CDR3: CASSYSGENTGELFF. DNA for the CDR3: TGTGCCAGCAGTTACTCCGGGGAGAACACCGGGGAGCTGTTTTTT. This chain connects TRBV6-5 to TRBJ2-2, with a tentative D call TRBD2 (5 bases). Germline CDR1 is MNHEY and CDR2 is SVGAGI. Trimming took off 0 bases at V and 1 base at J, with 6 bases between the two ends. There are 15 residues in the CDR3.

The chain is built from TRBV10-3 and TRBJ1-3, with a possible D match to TRBD1 (6 bases). Germline-derived CDR1 and CDR2 are ENHRY and SYGVKD. The CDR3 runs to 15 residues. The V and J ends lost 3 bases and 1 base respectively, with 10 bases between them. The CDR3 is CAISDGRGSGNTIYF. The CDR3 bases are TGTGCCATCAGTGATGGCAGGGGTTCTGGAAACACCATATATTTT.

CDR3 DNA sequence: TGTGCCAGCAGCGACAGGGACTACGAGCAGTACTTC. It specifies CASSDRDYEQYF. J is TRBJ2-7 and V is TRBV7-9; 7 positions agree with TRBD1. Germline assignment: CDR1 SEHNR and CDR2 FQNEAQ (reference sequence). J lost 3 bases, V lost 5 bases, and 1 base had no gene match. This CDR3 contains 12 residues. Looking up the rest from reference TRBV7-9 and TRBJ2-7 gives the full variable domain: DTGVSQNPRHKITKRGQNVTFRCDPISEHNRLYWYRQTLGQGPEFLTYFQNEAQLEKSRLLSDRFSAERPKGSFSTLEIQRTEQGDSAMYLCASSDRDYEQYFGPGTRLTVT.

The chain recombines TRBV4-1 with TRBJ2-3; TRBD1 or TRBD2 may be the D gene (5 bases each). V was clipped by 6 bases and J by 3 bases, with 13 bases between them. Germline CDR1 reads MGHRA; CDR2 reads YSYEKL. CDR3 length: 14 amino acids. CDR3 region: CASRTGLSTDTQYF. The DNA of the CDR3 is TGCGCCAGCAGAACGGGGCTATCAACAGATACGCAGTATTTT.

V and J are TRBV5-6 and TRBJ2-7; D gene uncertain. The CDR3 has 12 residues. Germline loops: CDR1 SGHDT, CDR2 YYEEEE. V lost 0 bases to trimming and J lost 3 bases, with 4 bases between them. CDR3 region: CASSLADYEQYF. CDR3 nucleotides: TGTGCCAGCAGCTTGGCGGACTACGAGCAGTACTTC.

This clone was seen more than once but under ten times. V usage is TRBV29-1 and J usage is TRBJ1-2; unclear D gene. The CDR3 runs to 12 residues. Trimming removed 0 bases at V and 8 bases at J, with 10 bases between. Germline-derived CDR1 and CDR2 are SQVTM and ANQGSEA. In DNA, the CDR3 is TGCAGCGTTGAAGAGGGAACGGGCGGCTACACCTTC. Protein sequence: CSVEEGTGGYTF.

The gene calls are TRBV5-1 and TRBJ2-7; 7 bases align to TRBD1. The CDR3 runs to 14 residues. Germline lookup yields CDR1 SGHRS and CDR2 YFSETQ. V was pared by 3 bases and J by 1 base, with 4 bases of the junction left unmatched. The CDR3 DNA sequence: TGCGCCAGCAGCTCGGACAGGAGATCCTACGAGCAGTACTTC. Its translation is CASSSDRRSYEQYF.

The sample holds one count of this clone. The rearrangement uses TRBV30 and TRBJ1-1, with D hard to call. Germline V gene lookup returns CDR1 GTSNPN and CDR2 SVGIG (reference sequence). The V end was cut by 4 bases, the J end by 1 base, with 4 bases between. The CDR3 extends over 11 amino acids. In DNA form, the CDR3 reads TGTGCCTGGATCAGGAACACTGAAGCTTTCTTT. This codes for CAWIRNTEAFF. The full variable domain, its missing parts supplied by reference TRBV30 and TRBJ1-1, is SQTIHQWPATLVQPVGSPLSLECTVEGTSNPNLYWYRQAAGRGLQLLFYSVGIGQISSEVPQNLSASRPQDRQFILSSKKLLLSDSGFYLCAWIRNTEAFFGQGTRLTVV.

This clone was counted a single time. This CDR3 reads CASSPPAGDNLPQPQHF. In nucleotides, the CDR3 is TGTGCCAGCAGCCCCCCGGCGGGGGATAATCTCCCACAGCCCCAGCATTTT. The rearrangement joins TRBV7-2 to TRBJ1-5; TRBD1 might be the D (5 bases). The CDR3 contains 17 residues. V dropped 5 bases and J dropped 7 bases, with 24 bases sitting between them. The germline gives CDR1 SGHTA, CDR2 FQGNSA.

This chain links TRBV5-6 with TRBJ2-7, with a weak D call TRBD2 (5 bases). The CDR3 spans 12 residues. Germline V lookup: CDR1 SGHDT, CDR2 YYEEEE. Between the trimmed V and J ends, which lost 2 bases and 3 bases, there was a span of 6 bases. The CDR3 loop reads CASSFEGYEQYF. In DNA form, the CDR3 reads TGTGCCAGCAGCTTTGAGGGCTACGAGCAGTACTTC.

The V and J genes are TRBV4-3 and TRBJ1-1; D not resolved. Trimming took off 0 bases at V and 14 bases at J, with 7 bases between the two ends. CDR3 length: 10 residues. Germline CDR1 is LGHNA and CDR2 is YSLEER. The CDR3 region is CASSQDRVFF. CDR3 sequence (DNA): TGCGCCAGCAGCCAAGATAGGGTCTTCTTT.

The chain links TRBV5-6 to TRBJ1-1; TRBD1 agrees at 8 bases. CDR1 is SGHDT and CDR2 is YYEEEE in the germline V gene. J was trimmed by 4 bases and V by 4 bases; bases with no gene match: 9. This CDR3 has 15 residues. This CDR3 reads CASSGQGHGFTEAFF. For the CDR3, the DNA is TGTGCCAGCAGCGGACAGGGTCACGGGTTCACTGAAGCTTTCTTT. Using reference TRBV5-6 and TRBJ1-1 for the parts outside the CDR3, the full variable domain is DAGVTQSPTHLIKTRGQQVTLRCSPKSGHDTVSWYQQALGQGPQFIFQYYEEEERQRGNFPDRFSGHQFPNYSSELNVNALLLGDSALYLCASSGQGHGFTEAFFGQGTRLTVV.

This clone appeared once. Written as DNA, the CDR3 is TGTGCCAGCAGTTCGGAAGAAACCCCTACGGGCTATGGCTACACCTTC. Translating gives CASSSEETPTGYGYTF. The chain is built from TRBV27 and TRBJ1-2; unclear D gene. V lost 4 bases, J lost 4 bases, and 19 bases lay in between. CDR3 length: 16 residues. Germline CDR1 MNHEY, CDR2 SMNVEV (reference sequence).

This sequence joins TRBV2 and TRBJ2-3; TRBD1 agrees at 7 bases. V gave up 6 bases and J gave up 6 bases; unmatched junction bases: 12. There are 15 residues in the CDR3. The germline CDR1 and CDR2 sequences are SNHLY and FYNNEI. The CDR3 nucleotides are TGTGCCAGCAGCCAGTGGGGACAGCTTAGGGATACGCAGTATTTT. Its translation: CASSQWGQLRDTQYF.

J is TRBJ1-6 and V is TRBV2, with no clear D. The CDR3 has 12 residues. Trimming took 3 bases from V and 14 from J, leaving 11 bases between them. Per the germline V gene, CDR1 is SNHLY and CDR2 is FYNNEI. The CDR3 DNA is TGTGCCAGCAGTGACGGGGTTCTCACCCTCCACTTT. As protein: CASSDGVLTLHF.

The chain employs TRBV13 and TRBJ1-1; no clear D. Trimming pared 1 base from V and 1 base from J, leaving 4 bases between. CDR3 length: 13 amino acids. CDR1 and CDR2 from the germline V gene are PRHDT and FYEKMQ (reference sequence). The CDR3 here is CASSLVGNTEAFF. The CDR3 DNA reads as TGTGCCAGCAGCTTAGTGGGGAACACTGAAGCTTTCTTT.

This sequence joins TRBV6-4 and TRBJ2-3; a possible D gene is TRBD1 (5 bases). The CDR3 totals 13 residues. CDR1 and CDR2 from the germline V gene are MRHNA and SNTAGT. Trimming took 4 bases from V and 3 from J, leaving 8 bases between them. CDR3 loop: CASSARATDTQYF. In DNA, the CDR3 is TGTGCCAGCAGTGCCAGGGCGACAGATACGCAGTATTTT.

This clone showed up just a few times. This chain uses TRBV29-1 with TRBJ2-1, with 12 bases that match TRBD1. Unmatched junction bases numbered 9, after V lost 5 bases and J lost 7 bases. Germline V gene lookup returns CDR1 SQVTM and CDR2 ANQGSEA. The CDR3 consists of 15 residues. The CDR3 here is CSVQGGQGATNEQFF. The DNA for the CDR3 is TGCAGCGTTCAAGGGGGACAGGGGGCGACGAATGAGCAGTTCTTC.

The chain recombines TRBV29-1 with TRBJ2-2; no reliable D call. V was pared by 3 bases and J by 5 bases, with 7 bases between. The CDR3 contains 12 residues. The germline V gene encodes CDR1 SQVTM and CDR2 ANQGSEA. The CDR3 DNA sequence: TGCAGCGTTGATTTCGAGACCGGGGAGCTGTTTTTT. This encodes CSVDFETGELFF.

The chain uses TRBV7-9 and TRBJ1-1; D is perhaps TRBD1 (6 bases). The germline CDR1 and CDR2 sequences are SEHNR and FQNEAQ (reference sequence). V was trimmed by 4 bases and J by 0 bases, leaving 12 bases between them. The CDR3 runs to 15 residues. CDR3 residues: CASSYGQTMNTEAFF. CDR3 nucleotides: TGTGCCAGCAGCTACGGACAGACGATGAACACTGAAGCTTTCTTT.

The V and J genes are TRBV11-2 and TRBJ1-1; a possible D gene is TRBD1 (6 bases). This CDR3 comprises 14 residues. Deletions cut 5 bases from V and 3 bases from J, with 13 bases between. Germline V CDR1 and CDR2: SGHAT, FQNNGV. The CDR3 nucleotides are TGTGCCAGCAGCCAGGCAGGGGAAGACACTGAAGCTTTCTTT. Translated: CASSQAGEDTEAFF.

The chain employs TRBV5-6 and TRBJ1-4; perhaps TRBD1 as D (6 bases). The V and J ends lost 4 bases and 8 bases respectively, with 9 bases between them. From germline, CDR1 is SGHDT and CDR2 YYEEEE. This CDR3 comprises 12 residues. This CDR3 reads CASSPGGEKLFF. CDR3 sequence (DNA): TGTGCCAGCAGCCCTGGGGGCGAAAAACTGTTTTTT.

V and J are TRBV2 and TRBJ2-7; D is uncertain. This CDR3 contains 12 residues. The V gene's germline CDR1 is SNHLY and CDR2 FYNNEI. V gave up 2 bases and J gave up 6 bases, with 8 bases separating them. The CDR3 loop is CASSEPRPEQYF. The CDR3 DNA is TGTGCCAGCAGTGAACCCCGCCCCGAGCAGTACTTC.

The sample holds a few counts of this clone. CDR3 DNA sequence: TGTGCCAGCAGCTCGGGGCCCTACGAGCAGTACTTC. Its translation is CASSSGPYEQYF. The chain uses TRBV27 and TRBJ2-7; D may correspond to TRBD1 or TRBD2 (5 bases each). CDR3 length: 12 amino acids. The V gene's germline CDR1 is MNHEY and CDR2 SMNVEV (reference sequence). V was pared by 6 bases and J by 2 bases, with 8 bases between.